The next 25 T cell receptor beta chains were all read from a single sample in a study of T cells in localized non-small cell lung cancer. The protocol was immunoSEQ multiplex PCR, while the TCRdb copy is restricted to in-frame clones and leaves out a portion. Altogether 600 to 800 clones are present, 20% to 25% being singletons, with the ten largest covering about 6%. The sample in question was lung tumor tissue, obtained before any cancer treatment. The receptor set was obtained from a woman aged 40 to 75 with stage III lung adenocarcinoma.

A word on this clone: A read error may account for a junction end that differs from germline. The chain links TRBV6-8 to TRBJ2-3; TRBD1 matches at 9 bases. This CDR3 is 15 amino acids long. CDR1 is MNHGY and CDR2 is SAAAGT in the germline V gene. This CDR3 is CAISGGQGHTDTQYF. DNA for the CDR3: TGTGCCATCAGTGGGGGACAGGGACACACAGATACGCAGTATTTT.

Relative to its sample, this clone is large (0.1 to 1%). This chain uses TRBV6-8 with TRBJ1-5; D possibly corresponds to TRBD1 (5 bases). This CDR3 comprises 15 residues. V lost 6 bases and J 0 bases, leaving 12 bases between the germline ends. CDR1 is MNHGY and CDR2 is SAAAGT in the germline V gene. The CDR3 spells CASRKDNLSNQPQHF. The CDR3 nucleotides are TGTGCCAGCAGAAAGGACAACCTTAGCAATCAGCCCCAGCATTTT.

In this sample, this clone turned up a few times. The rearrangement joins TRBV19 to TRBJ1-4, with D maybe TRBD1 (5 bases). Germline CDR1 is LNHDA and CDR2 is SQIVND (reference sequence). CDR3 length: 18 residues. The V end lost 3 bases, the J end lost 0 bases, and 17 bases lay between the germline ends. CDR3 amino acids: CASSIFQTATATNEKLFF. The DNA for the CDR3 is TGTGCCAGTAGTATTTTTCAGACAGCGACTGCAACTAATGAAAAACTGTTTTTT.

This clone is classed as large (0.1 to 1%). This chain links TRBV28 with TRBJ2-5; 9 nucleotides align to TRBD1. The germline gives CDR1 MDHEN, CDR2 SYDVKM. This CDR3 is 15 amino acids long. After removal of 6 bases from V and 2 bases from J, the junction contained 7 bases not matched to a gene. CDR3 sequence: CASRLPGTGQETQYF. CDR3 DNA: TGTGCCAGCAGACTCCCTGGGACAGGGCAAGAGACCCAGTACTTC.

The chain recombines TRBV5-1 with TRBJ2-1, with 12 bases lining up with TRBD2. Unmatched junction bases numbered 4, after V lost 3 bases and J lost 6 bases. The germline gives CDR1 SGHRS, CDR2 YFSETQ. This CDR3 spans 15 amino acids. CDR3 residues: CASSSELAGGNEQFF. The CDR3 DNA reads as TGCGCCAGCAGCTCCGAACTAGCGGGGGGCAATGAGCAGTTCTTC. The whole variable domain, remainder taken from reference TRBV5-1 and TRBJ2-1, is KAGVTQTPRYLIKTRGQQVTLSCSPISGHRSVSWYQQTPGQGLQFLFEYFSETQRNKGNFPGRFSGRQFSNSRSEMNVSTLELGDSALYLCASSSELAGGNEQFFGPGTRLTVL.

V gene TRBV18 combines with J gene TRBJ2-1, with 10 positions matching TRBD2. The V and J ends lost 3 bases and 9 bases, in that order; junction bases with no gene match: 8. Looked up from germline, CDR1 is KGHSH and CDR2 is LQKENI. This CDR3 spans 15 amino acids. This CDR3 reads CASSPVAGGVGEQFF. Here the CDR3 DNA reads TGTGCCAGCTCACCCGTAGCGGGAGGAGTAGGTGAGCAGTTCTTC.

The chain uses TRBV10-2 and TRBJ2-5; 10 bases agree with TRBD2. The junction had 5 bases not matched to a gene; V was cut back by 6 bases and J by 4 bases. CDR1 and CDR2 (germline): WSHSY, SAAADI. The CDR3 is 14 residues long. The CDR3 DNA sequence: TGCGCCAGCAGCCAAGCGGGAGGGGGAGAGACCCAGTACTTC. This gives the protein CASSQAGGGETQYF.

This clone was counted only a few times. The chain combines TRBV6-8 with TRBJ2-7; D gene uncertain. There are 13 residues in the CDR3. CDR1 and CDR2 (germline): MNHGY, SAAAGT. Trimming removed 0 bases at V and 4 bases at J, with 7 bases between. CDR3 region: CASSYSREYEQYF. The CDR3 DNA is TGTGCCAGCAGTTACTCGAGAGAGTACGAGCAGTACTTC.

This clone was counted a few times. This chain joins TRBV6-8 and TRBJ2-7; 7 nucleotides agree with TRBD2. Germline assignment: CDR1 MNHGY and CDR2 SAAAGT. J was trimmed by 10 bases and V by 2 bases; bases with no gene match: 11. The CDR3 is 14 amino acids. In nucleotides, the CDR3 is TGTGCCAGCAGTTACACGGGACTAATCACGCATCAGTACTTC. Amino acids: CASSYTGLITHQYF.

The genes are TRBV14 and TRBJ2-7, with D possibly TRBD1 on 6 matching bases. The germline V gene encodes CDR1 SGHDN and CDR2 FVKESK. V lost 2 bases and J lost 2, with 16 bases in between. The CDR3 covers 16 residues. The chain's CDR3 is CASSQRYTGLTYEQYF. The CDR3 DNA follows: TGTGCCAGCAGCCAACGATATACAGGGCTTACCTACGAGCAGTACTTC.

The CDR3, as DNA: TGCGCCAGCAGTGAGTCGAGGCAGGGTGGAATTTATGGCTACACCTTC. Its protein is CASSESRQGGIYGYTF. This sequence joins TRBV10-2 and TRBJ1-2; D might be TRBD1 (5 bases). The length of the CDR3 is 16 residues. The germline CDR1 and CDR2 sequences are WSHSY and SAAADI. Trimming removed 0 bases from V and 5 bases from J, with 16 bases in between.

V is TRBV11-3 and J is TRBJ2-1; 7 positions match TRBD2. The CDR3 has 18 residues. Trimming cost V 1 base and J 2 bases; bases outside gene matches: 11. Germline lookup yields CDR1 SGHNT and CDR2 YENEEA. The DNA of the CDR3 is TGTGCCAGCAGCTTAGTAGGTCCACGCGGGAGTACCTACAATGAGCAGTTCTTC. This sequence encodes CASSLVGPRGSTYNEQFF.

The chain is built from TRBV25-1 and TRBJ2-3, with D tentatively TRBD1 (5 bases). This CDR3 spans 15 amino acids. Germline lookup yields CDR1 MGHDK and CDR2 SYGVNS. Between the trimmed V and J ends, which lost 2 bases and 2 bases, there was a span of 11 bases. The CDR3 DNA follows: TGTGCCAGCAGTGAAACCGACAGAGACACAGATACGCAGTATTTT. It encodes CASSETDRDTDTQYF.

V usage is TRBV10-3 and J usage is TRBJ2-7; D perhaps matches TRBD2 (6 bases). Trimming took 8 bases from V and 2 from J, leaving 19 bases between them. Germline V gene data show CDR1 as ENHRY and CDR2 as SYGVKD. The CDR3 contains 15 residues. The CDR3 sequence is CAIRGSGSFPYEQYF. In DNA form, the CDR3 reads TGTGCCATCCGGGGGAGCGGATCGTTTCCCTACGAGCAGTACTTC.

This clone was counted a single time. The CDR3 DNA is TGCGCCAGCAGCCTCCAGTTTAGCGGGAGCCCGACAGATACGCAGTATTTT. The encoded protein is CASSLQFSGSPTDTQYF. The gene calls are TRBV5-1 and TRBJ2-3; 9 bases map to TRBD2. In germline, CDR1 is SGHRS, CDR2 YFSETQ. J was trimmed by 3 bases and V by 4 bases; bases with no gene match: 12. The CDR3 sequence is 17 residues long.

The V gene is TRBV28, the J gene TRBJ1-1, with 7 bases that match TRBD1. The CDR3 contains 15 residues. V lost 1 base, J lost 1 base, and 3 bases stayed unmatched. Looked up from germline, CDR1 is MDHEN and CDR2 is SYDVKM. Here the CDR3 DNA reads TGTGCCAGCAGTTTATTGGGACAGCAGAACACTGAAGCTTTCTTT. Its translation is CASSLLGQQNTEAFF.

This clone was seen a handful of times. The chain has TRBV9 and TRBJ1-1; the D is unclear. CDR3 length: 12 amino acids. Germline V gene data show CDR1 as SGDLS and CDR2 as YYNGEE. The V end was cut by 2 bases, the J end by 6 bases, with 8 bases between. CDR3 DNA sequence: TGTGCCAGCAGCGTCAGTGGTCCTGAAGCTTTCTTT. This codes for CASSVSGPEAFF. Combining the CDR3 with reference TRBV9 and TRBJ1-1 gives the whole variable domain DSGVTQTPKHLITATGQRVTLRCSPRSGDLSVYWYQQSLDQGLQFLIQYYNGEERAKGNILERFSAQQFPDLHSELNLSSLELGDSALYFCASSVSGPEAFFGQGTRLTVV.

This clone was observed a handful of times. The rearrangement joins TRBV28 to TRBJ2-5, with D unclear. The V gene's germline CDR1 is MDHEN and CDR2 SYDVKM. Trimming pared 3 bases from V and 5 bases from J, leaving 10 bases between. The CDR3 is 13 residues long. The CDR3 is CASSFTARETQYF. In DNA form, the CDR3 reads TGTGCCAGCAGTTTTACAGCGAGGGAGACCCAGTACTTC.

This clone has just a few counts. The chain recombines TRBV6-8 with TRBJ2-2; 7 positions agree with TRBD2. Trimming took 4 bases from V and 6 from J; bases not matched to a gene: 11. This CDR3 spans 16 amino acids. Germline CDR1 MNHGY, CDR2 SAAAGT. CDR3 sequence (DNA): TGTGCCAGCAGTTCCCCCGGGCGGGGGAGGGCCGGGGAGCTGTTTTTT. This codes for CASSSPGRGRAGELFF.

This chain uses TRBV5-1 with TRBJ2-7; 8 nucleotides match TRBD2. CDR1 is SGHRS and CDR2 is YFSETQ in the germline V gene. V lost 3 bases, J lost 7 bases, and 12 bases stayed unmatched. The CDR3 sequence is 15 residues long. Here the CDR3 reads CASSSSGSPTGEQYF. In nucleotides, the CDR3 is TGCGCCAGCAGCTCCAGCGGGAGTCCTACTGGGGAGCAGTACTTC. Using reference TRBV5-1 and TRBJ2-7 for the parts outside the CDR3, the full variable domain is KAGVTQTPRYLIKTRGQQVTLSCSPISGHRSVSWYQQTPGQGLQFLFEYFSETQRNKGNFPGRFSGRQFSNSRSEMNVSTLELGDSALYLCASSSSGSPTGEQYFGPGTRLTVT.

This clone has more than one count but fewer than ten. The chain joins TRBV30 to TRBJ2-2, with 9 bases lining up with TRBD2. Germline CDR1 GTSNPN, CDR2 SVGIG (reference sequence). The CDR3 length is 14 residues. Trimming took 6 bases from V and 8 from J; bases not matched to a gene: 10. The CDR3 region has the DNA TGTGCCTGTCCGGGACTAGCTTGGCAGGGGGAGCTGTTTTTT. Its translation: CACPGLAWQGELFF. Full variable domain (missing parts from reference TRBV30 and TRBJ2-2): SQTIHQWPATLVQPVGSPLSLECTVEGTSNPNLYWYRQAAGRGLQLLFYSVGIGQISSEVPQNLSASRPQDRQFILSSKKLLLSDSGFYLCACPGLAWQGELFFGEGSRLTVL.

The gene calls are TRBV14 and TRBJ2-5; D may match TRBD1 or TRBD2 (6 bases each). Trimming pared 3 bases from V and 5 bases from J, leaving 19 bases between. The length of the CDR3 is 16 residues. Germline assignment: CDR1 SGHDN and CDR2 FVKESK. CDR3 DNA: TGTGCCAGCAGCCACTACGTGGCAGGGGCGGGGGAGACCCAGTACTTC. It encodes CASSHYVAGAGETQYF.

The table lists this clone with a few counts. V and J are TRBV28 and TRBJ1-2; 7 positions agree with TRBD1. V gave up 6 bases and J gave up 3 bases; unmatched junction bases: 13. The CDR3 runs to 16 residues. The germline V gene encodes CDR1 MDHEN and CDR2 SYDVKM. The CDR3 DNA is TGTGCCAGCAGACTACAGGGGCAAGGGGCTGACTATGGCTACACCTTC. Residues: CASRLQGQGADYGYTF.

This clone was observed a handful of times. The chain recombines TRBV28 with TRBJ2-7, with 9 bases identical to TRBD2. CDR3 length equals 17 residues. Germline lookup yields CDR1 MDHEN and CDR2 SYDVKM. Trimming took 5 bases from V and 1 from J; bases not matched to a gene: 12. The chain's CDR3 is CASSPLIAGDWSYEQYF. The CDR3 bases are TGTGCCAGCAGTCCCCTCATAGCGGGAGATTGGTCCTACGAGCAGTACTTC.

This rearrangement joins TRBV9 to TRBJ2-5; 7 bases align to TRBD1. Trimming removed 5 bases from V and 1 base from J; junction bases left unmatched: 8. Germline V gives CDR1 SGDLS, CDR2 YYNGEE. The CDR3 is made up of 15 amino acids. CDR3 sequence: CASSDVRGIQETQYF. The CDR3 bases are TGTGCCAGCAGTGATGTCAGGGGGATCCAAGAGACCCAGTACTTC.